The 30 T cell receptor beta chains reported below all come from one sample, sequenced in a study of OX40 agonist ivuxolimab in advanced cancers. Only in-frame clones appear in the TCRdb table, and some are missing; sequencing was by immunoSEQ multiplex PCR. The sample yields roughly 60,000 clones, 84% seen once. The material sequenced was CD4+ or CD8+ T cells sorted from blood, taken in a trial of the OX40 agonist ivuxolimab. These receptors were collected from an adult with an advanced solid tumor such as melanoma, head and neck, liver or kidney cancer.

The J gene is TRBJ1-5, the V gene TRBV19; 9 bases fit TRBD1. After removal of 10 bases from V and 0 bases from J, the junction contained 10 bases not matched to a gene. This CDR3 contains 16 residues. Germline lookup yields CDR1 LNHDA and CDR2 SQIVND (reference sequence). The CDR3 bases are TGTGCCACCCAGAGCCGGGACAGGGTTAGCAATCAGCCCCAGCATTTT. Translating gives CATQSRDRVSNQPQHF.

This chain uses TRBV2 with TRBJ2-3, with D possibly being TRBD2 (6 bases). Germline V gives CDR1 SNHLY, CDR2 FYNNEI. This CDR3 is built from 14 residues. Between the trimmed V and J ends, which lost 6 bases and 2 bases, there was a span of 12 bases. CDR3 DNA sequence: TGTGCCAGCAGACTTACTAGCTCCACAGATACGCAGTATTTT. It encodes CASRLTSSTDTQYF.

The V and J genes are TRBV5-6 and TRBJ2-7; 7 bases agree with TRBD1. CDR1 and CDR2 (germline): SGHDT, YYEEEE. This CDR3 has 15 amino acids. The ends lost 2 bases at V and 2 bases at J; junction bases unmatched: 7. CDR3 loop: CASSFLDRVTYEQYF. The CDR3 nucleotides are TGTGCCAGCAGCTTCCTCGACAGGGTAACCTACGAGCAGTACTTC.

V and J are TRBV27 and TRBJ2-1; maybe TRBD1 (6 bases). Deletions cut 2 bases from V and 9 bases from J, with 11 bases between. This CDR3 has 13 residues. Germline CDR1 and CDR2: MNHEY and SMNVEV (reference sequence). In DNA form, the CDR3 reads TGTGCCAGCAGTTTAAGGGGGTGGGGTGAGCAGTTCTTC. Its protein is CASSLRGWGEQFF.

This clone was counted a single time. The chain uses TRBV4-1 and TRBJ2-7, with 8 bases fitting TRBD2. The germline V gene has CDR1 MGHRA and CDR2 YSYEKL. With V trimmed by 5 bases and J by 1 base, 4 bases remained unmatched. This CDR3 comprises 14 residues. CDR3 in amino acids: CASSNRGGSYEQYF. CDR3 nucleotide sequence: TGCGCCAGCAGCAACCGCGGGGGGTCCTACGAGCAGTACTTC.

The chain recombines TRBV4-2 with TRBJ1-2; the D is unclear. Trimming stripped 0 bases from V and 6 bases from J, with 14 bases between. CDR3 length: 15 amino acids. Germline V gives CDR1 LGHNA, CDR2 YNFKEQ. CDR3 region: CASSQDGAGTDGYTF. The CDR3 DNA reads as TGTGCCAGCAGCCAAGATGGTGCGGGAACGGATGGCTACACCTTC.

The chain carries TRBV29-1 and TRBJ1-1; 8 bases agree with TRBD1. V gave up 3 bases and J gave up 8 bases; unmatched junction bases: 11. Per the germline V gene, CDR1 is SQVTM and CDR2 is ANQGSEA. This CDR3 has 14 residues. CDR3 loop: CSVDPDRGGGEAFF. The CDR3, as DNA: TGCAGCGTTGACCCAGACAGGGGAGGAGGAGAAGCTTTCTTT. The variable domain in full, with the rest retrieved from reference TRBV29-1 and TRBJ1-1, is SAVISQKPSRDICQRGTSLTIQCQVDSQVTMMFWYRQQPGQSLTLIATANQGSEATYESGFVIDKFPISRPNLTFSTLTVSNMSPEDSSIYLCSVDPDRGGGEAFFGQGTRLTVV.

This chain joins TRBV5-6 and TRBJ1-1, with TRBD1 identical over 7 bases. Trimming removed 3 bases from V and 1 base from J; junction bases left unmatched: 12. Germline V lookup: CDR1 SGHDT, CDR2 YYEEEE. The CDR3 consists of 17 residues. The CDR3 spells CASSWRTRGLTNTEAFF. CDR3 DNA: TGTGCCAGCAGCTGGAGGACGAGGGGGCTAACGAACACTGAAGCTTTCTTT.

The V call is TRBV5-1, the J call TRBJ2-3; TRBD2 matches 13 bases. The CDR3 covers 17 residues. J was trimmed by 3 bases and V by 4 bases; bases with no gene match: 8. CDR1 is SGHRS and CDR2 is YFSETQ in the germline V gene. CDR3 DNA sequence: TGCGCCAGCAGCCGACTGACTAGCGGGAGGATGACAGATACGCAGTATTTT. It codes for CASSRLTSGRMTDTQYF.

This clone was observed a single time. The chain employs TRBV7-2 and TRBJ2-2, with D perhaps matching TRBD1 (6 bases). The V end was cut by 5 bases, the J end by 2 bases, with 15 bases between. Germline CDR1 is SGHTA and CDR2 is FQGNSA. This CDR3 spans 16 amino acids. The CDR3 region is CASSPQTGGNTGELFF. Here the CDR3 DNA reads TGTGCCAGCAGCCCCCAGACAGGAGGTAACACCGGGGAGCTGTTTTTT.

The V and J genes are TRBV2 and TRBJ2-1; D may correspond to TRBD1 or TRBD2 (6 bases each). Trimming cost V 1 base and J 8 bases, with 9 bases left between them. Per germline, CDR1 SNHLY and CDR2 FYNNEI. This CDR3 contains 13 residues. The CDR3 nucleotides are TGTGCCAGCAGTGAAGTGGGGGGCGATGAGCAGTTCTTC. Translation: CASSEVGGDEQFF.

The chain recombines TRBV4-3 with TRBJ1-2; unclear D gene. Germline V gene lookup returns CDR1 LGHNA and CDR2 YSLEER. The V end was cut by 1 base, the J end by 4 bases, with 13 bases between. The CDR3 sequence is 15 residues long. CDR3 loop: CASSQVGQTLYGYTF. DNA for the CDR3: TGCGCCAGCAGCCAAGTAGGCCAGACCCTCTATGGCTACACCTTC.

This chain joins TRBV5-1 and TRBJ2-5, with 7 bases fitting TRBD2. Germline V gene data show CDR1 as SGHRS and CDR2 as YFSETQ. The V gene end was trimmed by 0 bases and the J gene end by 5 bases; junction bases not matched to a gene: 10. The CDR3 length is 16 residues. The CDR3 loop is CASSLVPSSGGETQYF. CDR3 sequence (DNA): TGCGCCAGCAGCTTGGTTCCTTCTAGCGGCGGTGAGACCCAGTACTTC.

The CDR3 DNA follows: TGCGCCAGCAGCCACCGGACTAGCGGGAACAATGAGCAGTTCTTC. Protein: CASSHRTSGNNEQFF. This chain connects TRBV4-1 to TRBJ2-1, with TRBD2 matching over 12 bases. The V and J ends lost 3 bases and 5 bases, in that order; junction bases with no gene match: 2. The CDR3 totals 15 residues. The germline V gene encodes CDR1 MGHRA and CDR2 YSYEKL.

The gene calls are TRBV2 and TRBJ2-7; either TRBD1 or TRBD2 may supply D (5 bases each). CDR3 length equals 14 residues. Germline loops: CDR1 SNHLY, CDR2 FYNNEI. With 2 bases removed from V and 2 bases from J, the gap between germline ends came to 10 bases. In DNA, the CDR3 is TGTGCCAGCAGTGAACAGGGAGTCCCCTACGAGCAGTACTTC. Translated: CASSEQGVPYEQYF.

The CDR3 sequence is CASSKGATSGDLPTQYF. CDR3 in DNA: TGTGCCAGCAGCAAAGGGGCGACTAGCGGGGACCTCCCGACCCAGTACTTC. This chain uses TRBV21-1 with TRBJ2-5; whether TRBD2, the table's D call, matches the DNA was not checked. TRBV21-1 is a pseudogene segment. The CDR3 sequence is 17 residues long.

The chain employs TRBV4-2 and TRBJ2-7; D perhaps matches TRBD1 (6 bases). CDR1 LGHNA and CDR2 YNFKEQ come from the germline V gene. V lost 4 bases and J 2 bases, leaving 15 bases between the germline ends. The CDR3 covers 15 residues. CDR3 sequence reads: CASSPNRDTTYEQYF. The CDR3, as DNA: TGTGCCAGCAGCCCCAACCGGGACACCACCTACGAGCAGTACTTC.

This chain connects TRBV4-1 to TRBJ2-1; 10 bases match TRBD2. Germline loops: CDR1 MGHRA, CDR2 YSYEKL. The CDR3 extends over 18 amino acids. J was trimmed by 2 bases and V by 1 base; bases with no gene match: 8. The CDR3 here is CASSQVPSGSIPYNEQFF. CDR3 nucleotides: TGCGCCAGCAGCCAAGTACCTAGCGGGAGTATCCCCTACAATGAGCAGTTCTTC.

The chain carries TRBV7-6 and TRBJ1-4; D gene uncertain. V was shortened by 6 bases and J by 8 bases, with 13 bases between the two germline ends. This CDR3 has 13 residues. Germline CDR1 is SGHVS and CDR2 is FNYEAQ. CDR3 coding DNA: TGTGCCAGCAGTTCACCTAGTAGGGAAAAACTGTTTTTT. Translated: CASSSPSREKLFF.

CDR3 DNA sequence: TGTGCCAGTAGTATAAAGGGTAGCGGGGGGTCGTTAGGGGATACGCAGTATTTT. This sequence encodes CASSIKGSGGSLGDTQYF. The rearrangement joins TRBV19 to TRBJ2-3; 10 nucleotides line up with TRBD2. The CDR3 totals 18 residues. Germline CDR1 is LNHDA and CDR2 is SQIVND (reference sequence). The J segment lost 6 bases and the V segment lost 2 bases, leaving 14 bases of the junction unmatched.

The chain combines TRBV10-1 with TRBJ2-3, with D tentatively TRBD1 or TRBD2 (5 bases each). There are 18 residues in the CDR3. Deletions cut 9 bases from V and 2 bases from J, with 27 bases between. CDR1 is WNHNN, CDR2 SYGVQD, per germline (reference sequence). Written as DNA, the CDR3 is TGCGCCAGTAATAGAGGGGCAGGCCCAGGGATCTCCACAGATACGCAGTATTTT. It translates to CASNRGAGPGISTDTQYF.

V and J are TRBV25-1 and TRBJ2-1; 12 nucleotides align to TRBD2. The V gene end was trimmed by 6 bases and the J gene end by 6 bases; junction bases not matched to a gene: 3. The CDR3 loop spans 14 amino acids. CDR1 and CDR2 (germline): MGHDK, SYGVNS. The CDR3 reads CASRLAGGANEQFF. CDR3 DNA: TGTGCCAGCAGGCTAGCGGGAGGGGCCAATGAGCAGTTCTTC.

The gene calls are TRBV19 and TRBJ2-3; 13 bases are shared with TRBD2. Per the germline V gene, CDR1 is LNHDA and CDR2 is SQIVND (reference sequence). The CDR3 is made up of 14 amino acids. V lost 9 bases and J lost 4; bases outside the gene matches: 4. CDR3 nucleotide sequence: TGTGCCAGCGGGACTAGCGGGGTTGCAGATACGCAGTATTTT. Its protein product is CASGTSGVADTQYF.

V is TRBV5-1 and J is TRBJ2-7, with TRBD1 matching over 11 bases. From germline, CDR1 is SGHRS and CDR2 YFSETQ. The CDR3 is 15 residues long. The junction had 8 bases not matched to a gene; V was cut back by 2 bases and J by 7 bases. The CDR3 sequence is CASSLKDRGPVEQYF. As DNA, the CDR3 is TGCGCCAGCAGCTTAAAGGACAGGGGGCCTGTTGAGCAGTACTTC.

The J gene is TRBJ1-4, the V gene TRBV6-6, with D maybe TRBD1 (6 bases). Trimming took 7 bases from V and 3 from J, leaving 9 bases between them. The CDR3 consists of 13 residues. Germline V gene sequence: CDR1 MNHNY, CDR2 SVGAGI (reference sequence). The chain's CDR3 is CASMTGSNEKLFF. CDR3 sequence (DNA): TGTGCCAGCATGACAGGCTCTAATGAAAAACTGTTTTTT.

The chain recombines TRBV27 with TRBJ2-2; 11 nucleotides match TRBD2. The CDR3 has 15 amino acids. Germline lookup yields CDR1 MNHEY and CDR2 SMNVEV (reference sequence). V dropped 5 bases and J dropped 8; count of bases not matched to a gene: 7. The CDR3 nucleotides are TGTGCCAGCAGTGTACTAGCGGGGGCGGGGGGGGAGCTGTTTTTT. Its protein is CASSVLAGAGGELFF.

This clone counts as medium-sized (0.01 to 0.1%). The chain uses TRBV19 and TRBJ2-7; possibly TRBD2 for D (6 bases). Trimming stripped 5 bases from V and 6 bases from J, with 20 bases between. From germline, CDR1 is LNHDA and CDR2 SQIVND (reference sequence). The CDR3 consists of 15 residues. The CDR3 nucleotides read TGTGCCAGTAGTGTCCGGGACTCTATTTATGGCGAGCAGTACTTC. It specifies CASSVRDSIYGEQYF.

The table lists this clone with a few counts. J is TRBJ2-2 and V is TRBV4-1, with D tentatively TRBD2 (5 bases). CDR3 size: 15 residues. V lost 4 bases and J lost 3, with 12 bases in between. Germline V gene lookup returns CDR1 MGHRA and CDR2 YSYEKL. In DNA form, the CDR3 reads TGCGCCAGCAGCCCCTTCGAAGCGGACACCGGGGAGCTGTTTTTT. As protein: CASSPFEADTGELFF.

The chain carries TRBV11-2 and TRBJ1-1; D unresolved. This CDR3 contains 13 residues. Between the trimmed V and J ends, which lost 3 bases and 3 bases, there was a span of 8 bases. Germline-derived CDR1 and CDR2 are SGHAT and FQNNGV. Here the CDR3 DNA reads TGTGCCAGCAGCTTTCTTCCCTACACTGAAGCTTTCTTT. Translation: CASSFLPYTEAFF.

This clone has only one observation. The chain combines TRBV29-1 with TRBJ1-6, with D maybe TRBD1 (6 bases). The CDR3 sequence is 16 residues long. Per the germline V gene, CDR1 is SQVTM and CDR2 is ANQGSEA. The CDR3 spells CRACIKGGYYNSPLHF. CDR3 bases: TGCAGGGCCTGTATTAAGGGGGGATACTATAATTCACCCCTCCACTTT.